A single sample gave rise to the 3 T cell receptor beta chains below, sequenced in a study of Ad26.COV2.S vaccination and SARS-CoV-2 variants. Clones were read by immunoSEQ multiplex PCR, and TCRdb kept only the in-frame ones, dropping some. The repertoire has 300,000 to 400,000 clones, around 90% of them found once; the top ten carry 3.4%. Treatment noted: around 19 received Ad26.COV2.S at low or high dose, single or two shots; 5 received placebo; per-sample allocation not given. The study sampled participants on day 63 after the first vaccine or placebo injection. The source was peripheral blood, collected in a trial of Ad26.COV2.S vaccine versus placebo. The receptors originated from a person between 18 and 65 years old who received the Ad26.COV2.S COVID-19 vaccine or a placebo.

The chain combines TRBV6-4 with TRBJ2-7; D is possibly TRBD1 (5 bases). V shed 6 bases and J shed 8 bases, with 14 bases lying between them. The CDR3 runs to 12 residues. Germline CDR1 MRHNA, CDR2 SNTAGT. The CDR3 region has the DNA TGTGCCAGCAGCCCCGGACAAGGGAAGCAGTACTTC. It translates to CASSPGQGKQYF.

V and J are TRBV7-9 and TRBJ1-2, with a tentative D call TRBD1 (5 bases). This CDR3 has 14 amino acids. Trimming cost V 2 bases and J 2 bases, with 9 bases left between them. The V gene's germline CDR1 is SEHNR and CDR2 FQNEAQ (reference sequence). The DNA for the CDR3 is TGTGCCAGCAGCTTAATCCGGGACAACTATGGCTACACCTTC. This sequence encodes CASSLIRDNYGYTF.

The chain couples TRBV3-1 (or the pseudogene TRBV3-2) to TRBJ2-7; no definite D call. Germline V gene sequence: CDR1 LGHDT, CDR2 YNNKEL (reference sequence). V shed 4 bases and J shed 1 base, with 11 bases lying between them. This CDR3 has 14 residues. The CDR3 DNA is TGTGCCAGCAGCCGACCGGGCCGTTCCTACGAGCAGTACTTC. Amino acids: CASSRPGRSYEQYF.